The subject of this entry is one T cell receptor beta chain. Its antigen is unidentified. Of the isolated RNA, all was reverse transcribed, and so the sequenced material was expressed TCRB transcripts. The assay was immunoSEQ multiplex PCR, and TCRdb's table has in-frame clones only and misses some. Found here are 550,000 to 850,000 clones, under 15% of them singletons; the top ten hold less than 0.025%. This entry belongs to a study of beta chain features in type 1 diabetes. Regarding the study as a whole: Among type 1 diabetes patients, VDJ junctions had fewer insertions and more deletions. Shortening of TCRB CDR3s, moderate but significant, appeared in all four CD4+ subsets of Type 1 diabetes patients.

The CDR3 runs to 12 residues. Trimming removed 5 bases at V and 6 bases at J, with 11 bases between. The V gene's germline CDR1 is MGHRA and CDR2 YSYEKL. The chain combines TRBV4-1 with TRBJ2-7; D possibly corresponds to TRBD1 (6 bases). Sequenced material: naive CD4+ T cells from blood. This clonotype originated in a man aged 18 to 29 with type 1 diabetes. The chain's CDR3 is CASSVRGFEQYF. The CDR3 DNA reads TGCGCCAGCAGCGTCAGGGGTTTCGAGCAGTACTTC.